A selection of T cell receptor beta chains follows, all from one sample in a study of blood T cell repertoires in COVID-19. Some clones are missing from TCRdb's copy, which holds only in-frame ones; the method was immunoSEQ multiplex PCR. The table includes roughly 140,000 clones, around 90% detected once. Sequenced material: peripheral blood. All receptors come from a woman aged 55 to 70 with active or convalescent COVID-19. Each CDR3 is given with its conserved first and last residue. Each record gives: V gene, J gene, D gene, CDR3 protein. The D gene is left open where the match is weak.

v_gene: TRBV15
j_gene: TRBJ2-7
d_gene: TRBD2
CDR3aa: CATSRVASGEYEQYF

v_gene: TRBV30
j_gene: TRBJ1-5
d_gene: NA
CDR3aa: CAWRGHGNQPQHF

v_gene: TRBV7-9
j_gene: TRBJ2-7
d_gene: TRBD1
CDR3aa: CASSVRQGALEQYF

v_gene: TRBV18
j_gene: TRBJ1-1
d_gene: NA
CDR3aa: CASSTGLDTEAFF

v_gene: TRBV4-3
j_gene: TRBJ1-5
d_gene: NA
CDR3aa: CASSQEAGVINQPQHF

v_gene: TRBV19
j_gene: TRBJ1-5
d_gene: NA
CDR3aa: CASQEEIQSNQPQHF

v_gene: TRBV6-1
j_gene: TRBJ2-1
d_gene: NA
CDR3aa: CASSERSNEQFF

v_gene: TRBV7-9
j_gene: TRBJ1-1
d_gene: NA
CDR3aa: CASSLGLTNTEAFF

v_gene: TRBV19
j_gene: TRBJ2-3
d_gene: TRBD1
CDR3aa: CASSVPGTGSTDTQYF

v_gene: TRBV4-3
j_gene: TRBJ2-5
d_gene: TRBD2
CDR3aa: CASSQTTSGGAGTQYF

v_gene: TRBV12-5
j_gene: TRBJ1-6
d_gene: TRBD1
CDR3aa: CASGSGTGNSPLHF

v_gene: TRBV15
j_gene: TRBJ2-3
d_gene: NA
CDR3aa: CATRLRQVTDTQYF

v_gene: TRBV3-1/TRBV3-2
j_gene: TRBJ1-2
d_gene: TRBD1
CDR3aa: CASSQGQGPYGYTF

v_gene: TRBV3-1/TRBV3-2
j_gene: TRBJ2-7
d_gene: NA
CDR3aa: CASSQKRTAYEQYF

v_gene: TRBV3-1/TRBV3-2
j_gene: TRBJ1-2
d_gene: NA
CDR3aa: CASSRGDHYGYTF

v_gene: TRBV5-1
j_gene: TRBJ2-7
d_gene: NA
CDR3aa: CASSLTAGYEQYF

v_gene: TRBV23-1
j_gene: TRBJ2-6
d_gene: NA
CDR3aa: CASRKDTRIHSGANVLTF

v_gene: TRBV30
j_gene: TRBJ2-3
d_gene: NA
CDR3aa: CAWSRLDATDTQYF

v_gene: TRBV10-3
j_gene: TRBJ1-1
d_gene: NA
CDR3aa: CAISESARDAFF

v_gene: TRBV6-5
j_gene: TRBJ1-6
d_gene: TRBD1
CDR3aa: CASNGQGYNSPLHF

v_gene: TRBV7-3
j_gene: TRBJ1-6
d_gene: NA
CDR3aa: CASSFTSDSPLHF

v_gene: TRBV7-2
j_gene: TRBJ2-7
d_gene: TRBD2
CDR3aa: CASSFSSGVSYEQYF

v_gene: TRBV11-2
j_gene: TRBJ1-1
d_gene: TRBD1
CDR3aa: CASSSGTGGLVNTEAFF

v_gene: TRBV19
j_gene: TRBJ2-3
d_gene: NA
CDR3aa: CASSNTGLITDTQYF

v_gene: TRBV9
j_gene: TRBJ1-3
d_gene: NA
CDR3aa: CASSVRSGGSGNTIYF

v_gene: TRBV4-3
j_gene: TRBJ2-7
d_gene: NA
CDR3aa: CASSQDTGFYEQYF

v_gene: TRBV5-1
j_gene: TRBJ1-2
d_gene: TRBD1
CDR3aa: CASSEGQGAGYTF

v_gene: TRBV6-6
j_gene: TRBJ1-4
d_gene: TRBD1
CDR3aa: CASSPGQGTNEKLFF

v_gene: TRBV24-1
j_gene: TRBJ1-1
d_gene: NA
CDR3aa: CATSDKGQRAFF

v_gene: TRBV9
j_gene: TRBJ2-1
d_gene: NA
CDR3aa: CASSVGATEQFF

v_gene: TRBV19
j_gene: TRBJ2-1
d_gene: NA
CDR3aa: CASSLQGKHNEQFF

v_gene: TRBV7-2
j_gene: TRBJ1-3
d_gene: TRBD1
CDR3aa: CASSLDRGLSGNTIYF

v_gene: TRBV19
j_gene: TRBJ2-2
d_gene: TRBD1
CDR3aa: CATRTGRPGELFF

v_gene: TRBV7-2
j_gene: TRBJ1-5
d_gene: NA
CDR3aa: CASSLQGRFSNQPQHF

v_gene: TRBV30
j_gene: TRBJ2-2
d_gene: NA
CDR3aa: CAWSLQDTGELFF

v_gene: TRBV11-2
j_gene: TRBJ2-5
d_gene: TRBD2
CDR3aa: CASMVTSGGMFGETQYF

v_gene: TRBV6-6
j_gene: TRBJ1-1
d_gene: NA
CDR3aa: CASSEQGTEAFF

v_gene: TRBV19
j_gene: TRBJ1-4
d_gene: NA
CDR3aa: CASSIDLLGGYGKEKLFF

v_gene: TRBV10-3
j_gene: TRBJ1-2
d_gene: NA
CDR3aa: CAISGVGQNYGYTF

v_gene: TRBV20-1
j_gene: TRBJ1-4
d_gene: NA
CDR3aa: CSARNLEKLFF

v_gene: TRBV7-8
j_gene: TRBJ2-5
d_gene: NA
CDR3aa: CASSLESLAGETQYF

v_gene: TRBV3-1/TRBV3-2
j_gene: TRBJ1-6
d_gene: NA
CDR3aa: CASSLGGGIYNSPLHF